This T cell receptor beta chain is from a study of human versus mouse CDR3 diversity and MHC coevolution. Study overall: The immunoSEQ assay reportedly detects one in 200,000 T cells.

Assay used: immunoSEQ multiplex PCR; TCRdb lists only in-frame clones, some missing. The sample lists tens of thousands of clones, about nine tenths seen once, with about 0.14% in the top ten. Points from the study as a whole: Mice had fewer CDR3 deletions and insertions than humans on average. By iCHAO1, human TCR beta clonotypes numbered approximately 1.6 million, the most.

This CDR3 region has 15 residues. The germline V gene encodes CDR1 SGHVS and CDR2 FNYEAQ. The ends lost 5 bases at V and 5 bases at J; junction bases unmatched: 7. Points on this clone: Its antigen is currently unknown.

The receptor's source is a person aged 25-75 years in good health. The sequenced material came from naive CD4+ T cells from blood. Regarding subset: CD45RO-negative CD62L-positive naive CD4 T cells. This chain uses TRBV7-6 with TRBJ2-5, with 11 positions matching TRBD2. CDR3 loop: CASSLLAGGQETQYF. Here the CDR3 DNA reads TGTGCCAGCAGCCTATTAGCGGGAGGGCAGGAGACCCAGTACTTC.